The following is a T cell receptor beta chain sequence with its context. The entry originates in a study of blood T cell repertoires in COVID-19. About the study: Sources were T cells, B-cell-depleted T cells, or PBMCs; the material itself was cDNA or gDNA.

Participants were aged about 18 to 95 years, lived in 20 to 25 US areas, and enrolled virtually. Participants had their cohort set by participant-reported clinical history. Recovered status applied to Cohort 3 donors who had two consecutive negative PCRs. It also applied to those with clearance or with symptom resolution. Sequencing used immunoSEQ multiplex PCR; TCRdb keeps in-frame clones, though not all of them. The sample holds around 470,000 clones, about 90% seen once. Trimming removed 0 bases from V and 0 bases from J, with 11 bases in between. The V gene's germline CDR1 is SGHRS and CDR2 YFSETQ. The CDR3 covers 16 residues.

The genes are TRBV5-1 and TRBJ2-3, with D unclear. Specimen: PBMCs or T cells enriched from blood (not recorded which). The receptor was isolated from a young man who had recovered from COVID-19. The CDR3 DNA reads TGCGCCAGCAGCTTGGGAGGAGAGTCTAGCACAGATACGCAGTATTTT. It is translated as CASSLGGESSTDTQYF.